The 11 T cell receptor beta chains reported below all come from one sample, sequenced in a study of PD-1 blockade in classical Hodgkin lymphoma. Time point given: cycle 4 day 1 (C4D1), after 6 weeks of nivolumab. Autologous stem cell transplantation was followed by relapse in every patient, and brentuximab vedotin exposure varied. The method was immunoSEQ multiplex PCR; TCRdb's version includes in-frame clones alone and lacks a portion of them. This table holds over 8,500 clones, more than 75% found once. Sequences were derived from peripheral blood mononuclear cells (PBMCs), sampled before the fourth cycle of nivolumab. Receptors originate from a human donor with classical Hodgkin lymphoma.

J is TRBJ2-7 and V is TRBV4-1; the D gene is possibly TRBD1 (5 bases). The V gene lost 1 base and the J gene lost 0 bases, with 13 bases spanning the gap. Germline V gene sequence: CDR1 MGHRA, CDR2 YSYEKL. There are 16 residues in the CDR3. This CDR3 reads CASSQGPGPPSYEQYF. CDR3 sequence (DNA): TGCGCCAGCAGCCAAGGCCCAGGGCCGCCCTCCTACGAGCAGTACTTC.

This clone is a singleton in its sample. The chain has TRBV5-1 and TRBJ2-2; TRBD1 aligns across 7 bases. CDR3 length: 16 residues. With 0 bases clipped from V and 1 base from J, the junction kept 3 bases outside the gene matches. Germline-derived CDR1 and CDR2 are SGHRS and YFSETQ. The CDR3 coding sequence is TGCGCCAGCAGCTTGGCGGGACAGCAGAACACCGGGGAGCTGTTTTTT. Its translation is CASSLAGQQNTGELFF. Full variable domain (remainder filled in from reference TRBV5-1 and TRBJ2-2): KAGVTQTPRYLIKTRGQQVTLSCSPISGHRSVSWYQQTPGQGLQFLFEYFSETQRNKGNFPGRFSGRQFSNSRSEMNVSTLELGDSALYLCASSLAGQQNTGELFFGEGSRLTVL.

The chain employs TRBV27 and TRBJ2-7, with a weak D call TRBD2 (6 bases). Trimming cost V 0 bases and J 3 bases, with 18 bases left between them. There are 17 residues in the CDR3. Germline CDR1 and CDR2: MNHEY and SMNVEV (reference sequence). CDR3 nucleotide sequence: TGTGCCAGCAGTTTATCAGTTTCGGGGGACTTTTACTACGAGCAGTACTTC. Amino acids: CASSLSVSGDFYYEQYF.

V usage is TRBV18 and J usage is TRBJ2-5; the D is unclear. This CDR3 spans 11 amino acids. V was clipped by 2 bases and J by 3 bases, with 1 base between them. CDR1 KGHSH and CDR2 LQKENI come from the germline V gene. DNA of the CDR3: TGTGCCAGCTCACCAGAAGAGACCCAGTACTTC. This codes for CASSPEETQYF.

This sequence joins TRBV6-6 and TRBJ2-3; D call uncertain. CDR1 and CDR2 (germline): MNHNY, SVGAGI (reference sequence). Trimming pared 6 bases from V and 6 bases from J, leaving 16 bases between. The CDR3 consists of 14 residues. CDR3 protein: CASSRPAGADTQYF. The DNA for the CDR3 is TGTGCCAGCAGCCGGCCGGCAGGCGCCGATACGCAGTATTTT.

The rearrangement joins TRBV19 to TRBJ2-5; 7 bases are a match to TRBD2. The CDR3 has 17 amino acids. Germline CDR1 LNHDA, CDR2 SQIVND (reference sequence). V was pared by 3 bases and J by 5 bases, with 15 bases of the junction left unmatched. Here the CDR3 reads CASSIGGTLLWGETQYF. CDR3 nucleotide sequence: TGTGCCAGTAGTATCGGGGGGACCCTGCTTTGGGGGGAGACCCAGTACTTC.

The V call is TRBV12-5, the J call TRBJ1-5; D call uncertain. Looked up from germline, CDR1 is LGHNT and CDR2 is FRNRAP. CDR3 length: 13 residues. V lost 2 bases, J lost 3 bases, and 5 bases lay in between. The CDR3 loop reads CASGLTPNQPQHF. As DNA, the CDR3 is TGTGCTAGTGGTTTGACACCCAATCAGCCCCAGCATTTT.

The gene calls are TRBV5-1 and TRBJ2-5; D is perhaps TRBD2 (5 bases). V was pared by 4 bases and J by 5 bases, with 15 bases between. In germline, CDR1 is SGHRS, CDR2 YFSETQ. This CDR3 is built from 14 residues. The CDR3 sequence is CASSPGLAEETQYF. The CDR3 DNA reads as TGCGCCAGCAGCCCGGGCCTAGCAGAGGAGACCCAGTACTTC.

This clone was found once. The genes are TRBV7-9 and TRBJ2-7, with D hard to call. Per the germline V gene, CDR1 is SEHNR and CDR2 is FQNEAQ (reference sequence). V was trimmed by 5 bases and J by 3 bases, leaving 8 bases between them. The CDR3 has 12 amino acids. CDR3 in DNA: TGTGCCAGCAGCCAGCATGGCTACGAGCAGTACTTC. Translation gives CASSQHGYEQYF.

The CDR3 DNA sequence: TGTGCCAGCAGCTCCGGAGGGGCGCGTAACTATGGCTACACCTTC. Its protein product is CASSSGGARNYGYTF. V gene TRBV7-8 combines with J gene TRBJ1-2; D is possibly TRBD1 (5 bases). V was cut by 4 bases and J by 1 base, with 13 bases left in between. CDR1 and CDR2 from the germline V gene are SGHVS and FQNEAQ. The CDR3 length is 15 residues.

In this sample, this clone turned up once. This chain joins TRBV4-3 and TRBJ1-2, with D unresolved. Germline V gene lookup returns CDR1 LGHNA and CDR2 YSLEER. Trimming shortened V by 0 bases and J by 5 bases, and 10 bases separated the two germline ends. CDR3 length: 14 amino acids. In DNA form, the CDR3 reads TGCGCCAGCAGCCAAGAAAAGGCTGGTTATGGCTACACCTTC. This encodes CASSQEKAGYGYTF.